The TCR beta chain described here comes from a study of human T cells and chemical hapten exposure. Germline V gene lookup returns CDR1 SGDLS and CDR2 YYNGEE. Trimming stripped 0 bases from V and 8 bases from J, with 9 bases between. This CDR3 has 14 amino acids. TCRdb ran MiXCR on the RACE reads and lists one entry per CDR3 protein. The data contain around 250,000 distinct CDR3 sequences, about 8.1% of them singletons. This clonotype was counted a few times. Time point given: pre-sensitization, week 0. The treatment was: therapeutic diphenylcyclopropenone sensitization with weekly scalp DPC. This material consisted of whole blood, taken in connection with sensitization to the hapten diphenylcyclopropenone (DPC). This sequence joins TRBV9 and TRBJ1-6, with D unclear. The source of this sequence is a woman between 40 and 55 years old with alopecia areata. Some clones in this sample may be carry-over from other donors' samples. The CDR3 reads CASSVEPEDSPLHF. The CDR3 DNA is TGTGCCAGCAGCGTAGAACCAGAGGATTCACCCCTCCACTTT.